Listed below are T cell receptor beta chains from one sample, sequenced in a study of T cells in Graves' hyperthyroidism and ophthalmopathy. One entry per CDR3 protein, called by TCRdb with MiXCR from the multiplex PCR reads. The table shows about 420,000 distinct CDR3 sequences, with around 13% occurring only once. Sequencing input: blood. These receptor sequences come from a woman aged 18-29 years with Graves' hyperthyroidism. The CDR3 runs from the conserved cysteine through the conserved F or W. The D gene is left open where the match is weak. Size is stated for part of the rows, as once, few or many counts, or as a class when the clone is expanded.

-	TRBV5-6	TRBJ1-2	few	CASSSPRGIGGYTF	TGTGCCAGCAGCTCACCTCGAGGGATTGGAGGCTACACCTTC
TRBD1	TRBV7-9	TRBJ1-1	many	CASSADRGPMNTEAFF	TGTGCCAGCAGCGCAGACAGGGGGCCTATGAACACTGAAGCTTTCTTT
TRBD2	TRBV4-2	TRBJ2-2	-	CASSQPGLAGGYGELFF	TGTGCCAGCAGCCAACCGGGACTAGCGGGAGGATACGGGGAGCTGTTTTTT
TRBD1	TRBV28	TRBJ1-1	many	CASSFQGVNTEAFF	TGTGCCAGCAGTTTTCAGGGGGTGAACACTGAAGCTTTCTTT
TRBD2	TRBV6-4	TRBJ2-1	few	CASSVLTGGVNEQFF	TGTGCCAGCAGTGTTTTAACGGGAGGGGTAAATGAGCAGTTCTTC
-	TRBV27	TRBJ2-3	many	CASKIGGTDTQYF	TGTGCCAGCAAGATCGGAGGGACAGATACGCAGTATTTT
-	TRBV28	TRBJ2-7	many	CASSPPGERHSYEQYF	TGTGCCAGCAGTCCCCCAGGAGAGCGACACTCCTACGAGCAGTACTTC
TRBD1	TRBV11-3	TRBJ2-2	many	CASTGQGNGELFF	TGTGCCAGCACGGGACAGGGGAACGGGGAGCTGTTTTTT
-	TRBV28	TRBJ2-4	many	CASSLTRLEVKNIQYF	TGTGCCAGCAGTTTGACTAGACTAGAGGTCAAAAACATTCAGTACTTC
-	TRBV7-8	TRBJ2-5	-	CASRLVRETQYF	TGTGCCAGCAGACTAGTCCGGGAGACCCAGTACTTC
-	TRBV4-3	TRBJ1-4	many	CASSQELGGNKVEKLFF	TGCGCCAGCAGCCAAGAATTAGGGGGGAATAAAGTTGAAAAACTGTTTTTT
TRBD2	TRBV5-1	TRBJ2-1	many	CASSLSGRANEQFF	TGCGCCAGCAGCTTGAGCGGGAGGGCCAATGAGCAGTTCTTC
TRBD1	TRBV11-2	TRBJ1-1	many	CASSLGGSADRPNTEAFF	TGTGCCAGCAGCTTAGGTGGGTCCGCGGACAGGCCGAACACTGAAGCTTTCTTT
-	TRBV12-5	TRBJ1-1	many	CASGRDLLNTEAFF	TGTGCTAGTGGTCGGGACCTGCTGAACACTGAAGCTTTCTTT
-	TRBV4-1	TRBJ1-2	few	CASSQGAYPYGYTF	TGCGCCAGCAGCCAGGGCGCCTACCCGTATGGCTACACCTTC
-	TRBV20-1	TRBJ2-1	many	CSARAGTQFYNEQFF	TGCAGTGCTCGAGCCGGGACCCAGTTCTACAATGAGCAGTTCTTC
-	TRBV7-9	TRBJ2-7	-	CASSYRDRYEQYF	TGTGCCAGCAGCTACAGAGACCGCTACGAGCAGTACTTC
TRBD1	TRBV7-2	TRBJ1-2	few	CASSLESGGNYGYTF	TGTGCCAGCAGCTTAGAGTCAGGGGGCAACTATGGCTACACCTTC
-	TRBV18	TRBJ2-1	many	CASSRRDYNEQFF	TGTGCCAGCTCACGCAGAGACTACAATGAGCAGTTCTTC
TRBD2	TRBV18	TRBJ2-5	many	CASSPRTSRSETQYF	TGTGCCAGCTCACCGAGGACTAGTCGGTCAGAGACCCAGTACTTC
-	TRBV28	TRBJ2-7	-	CASGGSGQYF	TGTGCCAGCGGGGGGTCGGGGCAGTACTTC
TRBD1	TRBV20-1	TRBJ2-3	many	CSASQNRGPDTQYF	TGCAGTGCTTCTCAAAACAGGGGGCCAGATACGCAGTATTTT
TRBD1	TRBV19	TRBJ2-5	many	CASTEGTGAAETQYF	TGTGCCAGTACCGAGGGGACAGGGGCTGCGGAGACCCAGTACTTC
TRBD1	TRBV20-1	TRBJ2-7	many	CSARDADRGRYEQYF	TGCAGTGCTAGAGATGCCGACAGGGGTCGGTACGAGCAGTACTTC
TRBD1	TRBV30	TRBJ2-5	-	CAWGQGRETQYF	TGTGCCTGGGGACAGGGAAGAGAGACCCAGTACTTC
-	TRBV5-6	TRBJ2-3	many	CASSQTGRWSTDTQYF	TGTGCCAGCAGCCAAACAGGGAGGTGGAGCACAGATACGCAGTATTTT
-	TRBV7-2	TRBJ1-5	many	CASSLGILGGQPQHF	TGTGCCAGCAGCTTAGGGATTTTGGGAGGACAGCCCCAGCATTTT
TRBD1	TRBV7-2	TRBJ1-1	many	CASSFRDRVNTEAFF	TGTGCCAGCAGCTTCCGGGACAGGGTAAACACTGAAGCTTTCTTT
TRBD1	TRBV28	TRBJ1-1	many	CASSATTGMNTEAFF	TGTGCCAGCAGTGCCACGACAGGGATGAACACTGAAGCTTTCTTT
TRBD2	TRBV11-2	TRBJ2-7	many	CASSLEKAGESSYEQYF	TGTGCCAGCAGCTTAGAAAAAGCGGGGGAAAGCTCCTACGAGCAGTACTTC
-	TRBV2	TRBJ1-1	many	CAAGVNTEAFF	TGTGCCGCAGGGGTGAACACTGAAGCTTTCTTT
-	TRBV6-1	TRBJ1-5	-	CASSERPGSQHF	TGTGCCAGCAGTGAAAGGCCCGGGTCCCAGCATTTT
-	TRBV11-1	TRBJ2-7	many	CASSSNAGPAYEQYF	TGTGCCAGCAGCTCCAATGCCGGGCCCGCCTACGAGCAGTACTTC
-	TRBV9	TRBJ2-2	-	CASSVALGDTGELFF	TGTGCCAGCAGCGTAGCTTTAGGAGACACCGGGGAGCTGTTTTTT
TRBD2	TRBV20-1	TRBJ2-7	many	CSASLGTSGVGYEQYF	TGCAGTGCTAGCTTAGGGACTAGCGGTGTGGGCTACGAGCAGTACTTC
-	TRBV5-1	TRBJ1-5	many	CASSSSGLSNQPQHF	TGCGCCAGCAGCTCGTCCGGGCTGTCCAATCAGCCCCAGCATTTT
-	TRBV18	TRBJ2-5	many	CASSVIRNQETQYF	TGTGCCAGCTCAGTCATTCGGAACCAAGAGACCCAGTACTTC
-	TRBV29-1	TRBJ2-5	few	CSVRARFQETQYF	TGCAGCGTCCGGGCGCGATTCCAAGAGACCCAGTACTTC
-	TRBV7-6	TRBJ2-7	many	CASSHSEYEQYF	TGTGCCAGCAGTCATAGTGAATACGAGCAGTACTTC
TRBD2	TRBV12-3/TRBV12-4	TRBJ2-2	-	CASSLALAGDTGELFF	TGTGCCAGCAGTTTAGCACTAGCGGGAGACACCGGGGAGCTGTTTTTT
-	TRBV10-3	TRBJ1-3	-	CATQPQGSAGNTIYF	TGTGCCACCCAACCTCAGGGGTCAGCTGGAAACACCATATATTTT
TRBD2	TRBV27	TRBJ2-5	-	CASSRRLAGKETQYF	TGTGCCAGCAGTCGAAGACTAGCGGGGAAAGAGACCCAGTACTTC
-	TRBV11-2	TRBJ2-5	many	CASSLTGTQETQYF	TGTGCCAGCAGCTTGACAGGGACTCAAGAGACCCAGTACTTC
TRBD2	TRBV7-9	TRBJ2-1	many	CASSLTVWTSGRLNEQFF	TGTGCCAGCAGCTTAACGGTCTGGACTAGCGGGAGACTCAATGAGCAGTTCTTC
-	TRBV19	TRBJ1-5	many	CASIGTHNQPQHF	TGTGCCAGTATAGGGACCCATAATCAGCCCCAGCATTTT
-	TRBV12-3/TRBV12-4	TRBJ1-1	many	CASSFQTARQAFF	TGTGCCAGCAGTTTTCAGACTGCTCGACAAGCTTTCTTT
TRBD1	TRBV13	TRBJ2-3	few	CASSPSGTVADTQYF	TGTGCCAGCAGCCCGTCGGGGACAGTGGCAGATACGCAGTATTTT